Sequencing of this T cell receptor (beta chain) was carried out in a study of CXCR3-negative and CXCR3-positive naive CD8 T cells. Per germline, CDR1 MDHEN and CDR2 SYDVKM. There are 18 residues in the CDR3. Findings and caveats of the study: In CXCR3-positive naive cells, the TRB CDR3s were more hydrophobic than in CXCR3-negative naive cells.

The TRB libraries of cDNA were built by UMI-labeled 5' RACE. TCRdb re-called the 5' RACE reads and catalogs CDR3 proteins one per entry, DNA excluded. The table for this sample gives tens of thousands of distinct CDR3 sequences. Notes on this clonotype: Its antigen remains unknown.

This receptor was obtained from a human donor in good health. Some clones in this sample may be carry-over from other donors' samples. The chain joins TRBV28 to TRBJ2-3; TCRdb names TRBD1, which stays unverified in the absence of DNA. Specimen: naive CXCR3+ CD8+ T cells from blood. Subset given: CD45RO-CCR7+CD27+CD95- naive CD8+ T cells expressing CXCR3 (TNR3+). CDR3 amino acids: CASSLVGAQGLSTDTQYF.